The present TCR beta chain was sequenced within a study of cytomegalovirus exposure and HLA in healthy donors. The CDR3 runs 12 residues. Germline V gene data show CDR1 as SGHNT and CDR2 as YENEEA. V shed 7 bases and J shed 5 bases, with 9 bases lying between them. The study ran its PCR with 60 Vbeta and 13 Jbeta primers. Produced via immunoSEQ multiplex PCR; TCRdb's table is partial and in-frame only. The sample carries 200,000 or so clones, roughly 84% recorded once. Source material: PBMCs. The chain employs TRBV11-3 and TRBJ1-5; D call uncertain. The clonotype comes from a boy between 2 and 10 years old in good health and CMV-seronegative. CDR3 in amino acids: CASINIHQPQHF. DNA for the CDR3: TGTGCCAGCATAAATATCCATCAGCCCCAGCATTTT.